This T cell receptor (beta chain) appears in the sequencing data of a study of siplizumab effects on memory and regulatory T cells (dated by TCRdb to about 2019). Looking at the study overall: The study examined how the anti-CD2 antibody siplizumab affects alloreactive T-cell subsets in allogeneic mixed lymphocyte reactions built from human PBMCs. Findings and caveats that apply to the study as a whole: Because sequences at frequencies below about 10^-5 were poorly captured, only a minor fraction of alloreactive clones could be mapped back to unstimulated subsets. Among mappable alloreactive CD4+ clones, the Treg-derived fraction averaged around 70% with siplizumab versus around 25% in control reactions. Greater diversity appeared to be present in unstimulated naive T cells than in memory T cells, and a substantial contribution to the alloresponse seemed to be made by naive cells. Siplizumab significantly reduced the cumulative frequency of alloreactive sequences traceable to unstimulated CD4+ memory T cells. No functional confirmation was obtained for the suppressive function of proliferating Tregs from siplizumab cultures. For roughly 75-97% of proliferating CD4+ or CD8+ clones, no naive or memory phenotype could be assigned.

Receptors were amplified or captured by the immunoSEQ multiplex PCR assay. Around 92,000 TCR templates per sample were assayed by the deep sequencing platform. Genomic DNA extracted from sorted T cells was the material used for TCRbeta CDR3 sequencing. On the study's bioinformatics: The R programming language was used for the clonal analysis of the TCRbeta CDR3 data. Comparing unstimulated samples against CFSE-low samples taken after the reaction was how alloreactive CD4+ and CD8+ clones were defined. Alloreactive CD4+ clones were assigned to regulatory or non-regulatory origin by matching sequences to sorted unstimulated Treg and non-Treg repertoires. Entries here come from immuneACCESS through TCRdb and include only in-frame sequences with V and J called. Some clones fail to appear in such tables; in the studies checked, an unresolved V gene covers under half of the shortfall, and the cause of the remainder is unknown. V and J calls and clone size are those listed in that table; D and trimming were worked out from the DNA. The sample yields roughly 100,000 clones; 93% were counted once. The ten largest account for over 5.5% of the sample.

Sorted unstimulated T cells and proliferating T cells recovered from mixed lymphocyte reactions underwent TCRbeta CDR3 sequencing. Fresh whole blood from about eleven HLA-typed healthy donors served as the source for isolating PBMCs. Details on this clone: Its binding antigen is unknown. No quality values exist for individual bases; no much larger clone is one base distant.

Sequencing was carried out using CD8+ T cells sorted from blood. This clonotype was obtained from a human donor in good health.

The DNA is as follows: TGTGCCAGCAGCCGACGACTAGCGGGAGTGGTTTCGGGTGAGCAGTACTTC. Its translation reads: CASSRRLAGVVSGEQYF. The rearranged chain carries TRBV5-8 and TRBJ2-7, and TRBD2 matches 12 of the central bases. CDR1 is given as SGHTS and CDR2 as YDEGEE, both from the germline V gene. Inclusive of the bounding cysteine and phenylalanine, the CDR3 is 17 residues long. Only the CDR3 portion is preserved as DNA: 51 bases, with reading frame beginning at the first base. Here V drops 4 bases and J drops 7 bases, and the junction holds 15 bases not matched to any gene.